The clone carrying this TCR beta chain has more than one count but fewer than ten. V was pared by 1 base and J by 3 bases, with 10 bases between. There are 14 residues in the CDR3. This specimen belongs to a study of blood T cells in healthy people across ages. A second 7 to 11 cycle PCR used barcoded and J-beta primers. From the 5' RACE reads, TCRdb called clonotypes with MiXCR, one entry per CDR3 protein. The table shows roughly 800,000 distinct CDR3 sequences, with roughly 34% occurring only once. This TCR was sampled from a man younger than 30 in good health. The source material was blood. The rearrangement joins TRBV12-3 or TRBV12-4 to TRBJ2-7; unclear D gene. CDR3: CASSLGSIGYEQYF. DNA for the CDR3: TGTGCCAGCAGTTTAGGAAGCATCGGCTACGAGCAGTACTTC.